The 15 T cell receptor beta chains listed next were all sequenced from one sample in a study of T cell repertoires in ileal Crohn's disease. Using immunoSEQ multiplex PCR, the repertoire was profiled, and TCRdb retains in-frame clones only, with some absent. The sample contains about 11,000 clones, more than 65% of which appear only once. Sequenced: ileal tissue. These receptors came from an adult with Crohn's disease.

The chain has TRBV27 and TRBJ1-5; D is ambiguous. The CDR3 has 14 residues. Germline values: CDR1 MNHEY, CDR2 SMNVEV (reference sequence). Trimming cost V 6 bases and J 0 bases, with 9 bases left between them. The CDR3 sequence is CASRRTNSNQPQHF. In DNA form, the CDR3 reads TGTGCCAGCAGAAGAACTAATAGCAATCAGCCCCAGCATTTT.

V gene TRBV6-5 combines with J gene TRBJ2-7, with 10 nucleotides matching TRBD2. Germline assignment: CDR1 MNHEY and CDR2 SVGAGI. The CDR3 has 15 amino acids. V shed 6 bases and J 1 base; nucleotides not matched to a gene: 6. The CDR3, as DNA: TGTGCCAGCAGAGAACCTAGCGGGGGATCCTACGAGCAGTACTTC. As protein: CASREPSGGSYEQYF.

The chain joins TRBV19 to TRBJ1-1, with no clear D. Trimming stripped 6 bases from V and 0 bases from J, with 14 bases between. This CDR3 region has 15 residues. Per the germline V gene, CDR1 is LNHDA and CDR2 is SQIVND (reference sequence). The CDR3 DNA follows: TGTGCCAGTAGAGTTGGTATTACTCTGAACACTGAAGCTTTCTTT. Its translation: CASRVGITLNTEAFF.

The rearrangement links TRBV2 to TRBJ2-2; weak D call: TRBD1 (6 bases). Trimming cost V 7 bases and J 5 bases, with 14 bases left between them. Germline CDR1 is SNHLY and CDR2 is FYNNEI. CDR3 length: 14 residues. The CDR3, as DNA: TGTGCCAGCACCACGGGACATGGTACCGGGGAGCTGTTTTTT. This sequence encodes CASTTGHGTGELFF. The full variable domain, its missing parts supplied by reference TRBV2 and TRBJ2-2, is EPEVTQTPSHQVTQMGQEVILRCVPISNHLYFYWYRQILGQKVEFLVSFYNNEISEKSEIFDDQFSVERPDGSNFTLKIRSTKLEDSAMYFCASTTGHGTGELFFGEGSRLTVL.

A word on this clone: At one end, the junction sequence differs from germline, possibly due to a read error. The gene calls are TRBV4-3 and TRBJ1-1; 7 nucleotides match TRBD1. The germline gives CDR1 LGHNA, CDR2 YSLEER. This CDR3 is built from 14 residues. The CDR3 spells CASSREQGNSEAFF. CDR3 coding DNA: TGCGCCAGCAGCCGAGAACAGGGGAACTCTGAAGCTTTCTTT.

The chain uses TRBV6-6 and TRBJ1-5; TRBD1 matches at 10 bases. The CDR3 length is 15 residues. J was trimmed by 5 bases and V by 7 bases; bases with no gene match: 8. The germline CDR1 and CDR2 sequences are MNHNY and SVGAGI (reference sequence). This CDR3 is CASTLLGTGDQPQHF. CDR3 coding DNA: TGTGCCAGCACCCTCCTAGGGACAGGGGATCAGCCCCAGCATTTT.

This chain uses TRBV19 with TRBJ1-2; 9 bases are a match to TRBD1. The V gene end was trimmed by 7 bases and the J gene end by 4 bases; junction bases not matched to a gene: 16. Germline V gene data show CDR1 as LNHDA and CDR2 as SQIVND (reference sequence). This CDR3 spans 17 amino acids. In nucleotides, the CDR3 is TGTGCCAGTAAAACCCGACAACAGGGGGCGAAGGGCTATGGCTACACCTTC. This translates into CASKTRQQGAKGYGYTF.

In DNA form, the CDR3 reads TGTGCCAGTAGTAGGCGGGGGGCCCCATTCCAGGAGACCCAGTACTTC. The encoded protein is CASSRRGAPFQETQYF. The chain combines TRBV19 with TRBJ2-5, with 8 bases aligning to TRBD2. This CDR3 region has 16 residues. J was trimmed by 5 bases and V by 4 bases; bases with no gene match: 12. Germline CDR1 LNHDA, CDR2 SQIVND (reference sequence).

The V gene is TRBV29-1, the J gene TRBJ1-1; D uncertain. Trimming cost V 7 bases and J 1 base, with 19 bases left between them. This CDR3 has 15 amino acids. CDR1 is SQVTM and CDR2 is ANQGSEA in the germline V gene. CDR3 DNA sequence: TGCAGCGCGCCGATGCCCCCCGGAGGGAACACTGAAGCTTTCTTT. This translates into CSAPMPPGGNTEAFF. Supplemented by reference TRBV29-1 and TRBJ1-1, the full variable domain reads SAVISQKPSRDICQRGTSLTIQCQVDSQVTMMFWYRQQPGQSLTLIATANQGSEATYESGFVIDKFPISRPNLTFSTLTVSNMSPEDSSIYLCSAPMPPGGNTEAFFGQGTRLTVV.

This chain connects TRBV25-1 to TRBJ2-1; a weak D match, TRBD2 (5 bases). V dropped 7 bases and J dropped 9 bases, with 10 bases sitting between them. There are 11 residues in the CDR3. Germline CDR1 MGHDK, CDR2 SYGVNS. The chain's CDR3 is CASTLRAEQFF. CDR3 coding DNA: TGTGCCAGCACCTTGAGGGCTGAGCAGTTCTTC.

The chain has TRBV30 and TRBJ2-3, with D unresolved. The CDR3 covers 15 residues. The germline CDR1 and CDR2 sequences are GTSNPN and SVGIG (reference sequence). Trimming took 1 base from V and 2 from J, leaving 13 bases between them. The CDR3 coding sequence is TGTGCCTGGAGTGGGGTTAGCCAAATCACAGATACGCAGTATTTT. As protein: CAWSGVSQITDTQYF.

The gene calls are TRBV7-2 and TRBJ2-5, with D perhaps TRBD2 (6 bases). Per germline, CDR1 SGHTA and CDR2 FQGNSA. CDR3 size: 15 residues. The V and J ends lost 0 bases and 7 bases respectively, with 15 bases between them. CDR3 sequence (DNA): TGTGCCAGCAGCTTAGCTCTAGCAGTGGGGGGGACCCAGTACTTC. Encoded protein: CASSLALAVGGTQYF.

This sequence joins TRBV9 and TRBJ2-3, with a tentative D call TRBD2 (6 bases). V was pared by 0 bases and J by 3 bases, with 8 bases between. Looked up from germline, CDR1 is SGDLS and CDR2 is YYNGEE. The CDR3 totals 14 residues. The CDR3 nucleotides read TGTGCCAGCAGCGTAGCCGCGGGGACAGATACGCAGTATTTT. Amino acid sequence: CASSVAAGTDTQYF.

This chain uses TRBV5-1 with TRBJ1-1; the match to TRBD1 covers 8 bases. V dropped 5 bases and J dropped 6; count of bases not matched to a gene: 6. The CDR3 totals 13 residues. The V gene's germline CDR1 is SGHRS and CDR2 YFSETQ. The CDR3 bases are TGCGCCAGCAGGAAGGACAGGGTCTCTGAAGCTTTCTTT. It translates to CASRKDRVSEAFF.

The gene calls are TRBV19 and TRBJ1-6; no definite D call. CDR3 size: 13 residues. The ends were cut back, 7 bases at V and 14 bases at J, with 18 bases in the middle. CDR1 and CDR2 (germline): LNHDA, SQIVND (reference sequence). The CDR3 sequence is CASKRTQQEALHF. The CDR3 DNA follows: TGTGCCAGTAAGCGAACTCAGCAGGAGGCCCTCCACTTT.